The clone carrying this T cell receptor (beta chain) was detected many times. Its antigen is not identified. The CDR3 is 16 residues long. The trim removed 6 bases at V and 4 bases at J, leaving 10 bases unmatched. Germline CDR1 and CDR2: SNHLY and FYNNEI. This sample is drawn from a study of T-cell reconstitution after alpha-beta-depleted transplantation in children. Study-level points and caveats: There were reportedly several hundred expanded graft clones from which alpha-beta T cells came about two months after transplant. At one year after transplant, newly produced T cells mostly accounted for T-cell counts and diversity.

Unique molecular identifiers were incorporated during preparation of the TCRbeta library. A single record per CDR3 protein comes from TCRdb applying MiXCR to the PCR reads. The table includes 200,000 to 250,000 distinct CDR3 sequences, about a tenth detected once. The source was PBMCs, collected before TCRalphabeta/CD19-depleted stem cell transplant. The V call is TRBV2, the J call TRBJ2-3, with TRBD2 identical over 10 bases. The TCR was taken from a child younger than two with acute myeloid leukemia, due to receive a stem cell transplant. As DNA, the CDR3 is TGTGCCAGCAGCGCAAGAGCGGGAGGGGGCGCAGATACGCAGTATTTT. It codes for CASSARAGGGADTQYF. The full variable domain, in which reference TRBV2 and TRBJ2-3 provide the parts outside the CDR3, is EPEVTQTPSHQVTQMGQEVILRCVPISNHLYFYWYRQILGQKVEFLVSFYNNEISEKSEIFDDQFSVERPDGSNFTLKIRSTKLEDSAMYFCASSARAGGGADTQYFGPGTRLTVL.